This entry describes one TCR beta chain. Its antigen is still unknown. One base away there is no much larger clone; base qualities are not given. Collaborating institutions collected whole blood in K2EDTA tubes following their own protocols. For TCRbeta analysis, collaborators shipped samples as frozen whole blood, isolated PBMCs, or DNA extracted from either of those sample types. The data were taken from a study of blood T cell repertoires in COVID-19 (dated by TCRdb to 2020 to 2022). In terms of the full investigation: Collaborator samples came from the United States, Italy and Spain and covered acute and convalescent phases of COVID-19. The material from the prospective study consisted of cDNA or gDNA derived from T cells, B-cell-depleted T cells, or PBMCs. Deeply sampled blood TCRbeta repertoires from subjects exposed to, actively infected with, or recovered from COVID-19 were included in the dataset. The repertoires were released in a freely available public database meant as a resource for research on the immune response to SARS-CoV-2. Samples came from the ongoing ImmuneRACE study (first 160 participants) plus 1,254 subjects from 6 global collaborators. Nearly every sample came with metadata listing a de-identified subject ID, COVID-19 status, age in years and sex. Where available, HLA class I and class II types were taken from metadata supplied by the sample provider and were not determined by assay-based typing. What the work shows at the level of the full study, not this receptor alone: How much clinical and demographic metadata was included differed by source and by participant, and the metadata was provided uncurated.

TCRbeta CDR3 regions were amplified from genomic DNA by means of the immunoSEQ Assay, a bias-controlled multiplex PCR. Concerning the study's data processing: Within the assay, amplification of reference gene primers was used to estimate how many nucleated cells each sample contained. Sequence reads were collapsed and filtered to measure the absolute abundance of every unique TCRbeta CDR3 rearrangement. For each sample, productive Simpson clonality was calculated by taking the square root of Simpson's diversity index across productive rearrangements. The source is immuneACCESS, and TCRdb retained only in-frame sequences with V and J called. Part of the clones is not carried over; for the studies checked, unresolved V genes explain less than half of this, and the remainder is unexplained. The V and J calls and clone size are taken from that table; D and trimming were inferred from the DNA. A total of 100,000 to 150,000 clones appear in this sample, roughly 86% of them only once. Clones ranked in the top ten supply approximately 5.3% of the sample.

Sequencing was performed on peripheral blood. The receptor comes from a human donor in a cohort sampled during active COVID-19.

The DNA is as follows: TGCAGCGCTCGGACTAGCGGGAGGAGTATTTCCTACGAGCAGTACTTC. Translated, this is CSARTSGRSISYEQYF. This chain is built from TRBV29-1 and TRBJ2-7, and 14 junction bases match TRBD2. Its CDR3 holds 16 amino acids, cysteine through phenylalanine. Left in the record is the CDR3 DNA by itself, 48 bases read in frame from the first base. Trimmed from V: 7 bases; trimmed from J: 1 base; junction bases lacking a gene match: 9. CDR1 SQVTM and CDR2 ANQGSEA were looked up in the germline V gene.